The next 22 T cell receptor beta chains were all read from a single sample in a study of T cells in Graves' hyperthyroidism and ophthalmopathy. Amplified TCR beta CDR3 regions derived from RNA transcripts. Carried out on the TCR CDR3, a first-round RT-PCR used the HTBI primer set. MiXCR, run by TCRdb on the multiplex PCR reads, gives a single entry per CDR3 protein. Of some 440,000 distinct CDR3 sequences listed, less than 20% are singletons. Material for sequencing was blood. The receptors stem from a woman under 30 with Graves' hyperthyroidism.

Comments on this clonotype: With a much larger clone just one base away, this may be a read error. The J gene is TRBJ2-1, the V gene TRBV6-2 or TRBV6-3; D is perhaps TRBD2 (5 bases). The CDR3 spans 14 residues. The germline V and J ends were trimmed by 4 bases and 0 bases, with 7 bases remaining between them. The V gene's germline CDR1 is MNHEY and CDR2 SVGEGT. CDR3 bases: TGTGCCAGCAGTTGGGAGAGCTCCTACAATGAGCAGTTCTTC. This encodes CASSWESSYNEQFF.

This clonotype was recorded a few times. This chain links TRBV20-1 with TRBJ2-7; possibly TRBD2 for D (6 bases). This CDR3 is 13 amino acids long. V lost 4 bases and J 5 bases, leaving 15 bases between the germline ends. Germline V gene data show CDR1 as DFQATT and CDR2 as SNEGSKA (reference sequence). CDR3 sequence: CSAISSVPHEQYF. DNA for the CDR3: TGCAGTGCTATTTCTAGCGTCCCCCACGAGCAGTACTTC.

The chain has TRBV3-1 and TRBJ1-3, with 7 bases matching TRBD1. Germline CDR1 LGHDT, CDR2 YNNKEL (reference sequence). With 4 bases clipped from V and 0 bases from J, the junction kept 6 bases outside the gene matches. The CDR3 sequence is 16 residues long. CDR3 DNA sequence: TGTGCCAGCAGCCGCCGGGACAGTAACTCTGGAAACACCATATATTTT. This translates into CASSRRDSNSGNTIYF.

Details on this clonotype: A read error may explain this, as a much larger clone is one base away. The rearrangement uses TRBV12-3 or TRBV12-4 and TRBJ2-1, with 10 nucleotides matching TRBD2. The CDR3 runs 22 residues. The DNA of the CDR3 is TGTGCCAGCAGTTTAGGGGTAGCCCTTGGGCTAGCGGGAGTAGTGGGGGACAATGGGCAGTTCTTC. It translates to CASSLGVALGLAGVVGDNGQFF.

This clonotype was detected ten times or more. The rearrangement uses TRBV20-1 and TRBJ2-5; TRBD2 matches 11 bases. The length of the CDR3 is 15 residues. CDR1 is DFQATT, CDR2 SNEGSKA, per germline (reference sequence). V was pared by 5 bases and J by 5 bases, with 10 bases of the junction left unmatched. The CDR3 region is CSAPNSGRAGETQYF. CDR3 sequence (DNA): TGCAGTGCTCCTAATAGCGGGAGGGCTGGGGAGACCCAGTACTTC.

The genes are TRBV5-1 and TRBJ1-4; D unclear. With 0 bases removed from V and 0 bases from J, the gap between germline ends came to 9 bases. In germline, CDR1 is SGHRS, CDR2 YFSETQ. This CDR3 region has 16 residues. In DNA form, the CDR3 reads TGCGCCAGCAGCTTGGCCTATGGGGCAACTAATGAAAAACTGTTTTTT. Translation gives CASSLAYGATNEKLFF.

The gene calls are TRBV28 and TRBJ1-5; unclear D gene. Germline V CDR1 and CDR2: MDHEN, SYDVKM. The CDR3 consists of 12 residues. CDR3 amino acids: CGSLRLGQPQHF. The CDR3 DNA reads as TGTGGATCCCTAAGGTTAGGTCAGCCCCAGCATTTT.

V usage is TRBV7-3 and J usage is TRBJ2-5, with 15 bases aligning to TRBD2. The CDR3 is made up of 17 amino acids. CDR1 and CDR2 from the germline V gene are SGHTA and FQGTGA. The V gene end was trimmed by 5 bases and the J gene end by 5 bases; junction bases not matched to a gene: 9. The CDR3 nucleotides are TGTGCCAGCAGCACAGGGACTAGCGGGGGGTCGGGTGAGACCCAGTACTTC. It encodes CASSTGTSGGSGETQYF.

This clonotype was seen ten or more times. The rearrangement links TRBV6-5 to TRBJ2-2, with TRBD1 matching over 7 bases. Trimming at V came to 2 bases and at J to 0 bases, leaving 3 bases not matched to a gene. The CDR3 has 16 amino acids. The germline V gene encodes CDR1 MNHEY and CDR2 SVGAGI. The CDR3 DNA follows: TGTGCCAGCAGTTACCGGGGACAGACGAACACCGGGGAGCTGTTTTTT. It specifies CASSYRGQTNTGELFF.

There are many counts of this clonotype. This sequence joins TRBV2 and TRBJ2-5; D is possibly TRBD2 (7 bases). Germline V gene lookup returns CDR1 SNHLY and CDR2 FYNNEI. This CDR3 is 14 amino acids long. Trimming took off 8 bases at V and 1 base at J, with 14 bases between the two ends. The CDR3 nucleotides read TGTGCCAGCTGGGGGGGAGGGGGCCAAGAGACCCAGTACTTC. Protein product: CASWGGGGQETQYF.

The CDR3 DNA follows: TGTGCCAGCAGCTCCTCCCTACTAGCGGGAAACAATGAGCAGTTCTTC. It specifies CASSSSLLAGNNEQFF. The chain couples TRBV11-1 to TRBJ2-1; 10 positions match TRBD2. This CDR3 contains 16 residues. The trim removed 4 bases at V and 5 bases at J, leaving 8 bases unmatched. Germline V lookup: CDR1 SGHAT, CDR2 FQDESV (reference sequence).

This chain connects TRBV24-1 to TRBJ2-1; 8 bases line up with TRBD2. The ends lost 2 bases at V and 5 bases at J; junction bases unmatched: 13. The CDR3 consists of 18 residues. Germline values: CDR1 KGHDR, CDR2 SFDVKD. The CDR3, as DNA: TGTGCCACCAGTGATTACCCCACACTAGCGGTAACCAACAATGAGCAGTTCTTC. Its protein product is CATSDYPTLAVTNNEQFF.

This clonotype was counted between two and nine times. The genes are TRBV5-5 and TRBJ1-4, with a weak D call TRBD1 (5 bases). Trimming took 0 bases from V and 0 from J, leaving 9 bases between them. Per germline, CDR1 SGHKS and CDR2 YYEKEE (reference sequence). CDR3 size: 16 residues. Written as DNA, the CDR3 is TGTGCCAGCAGCTTGGGACAGCATACAACTAATGAAAAACTGTTTTTT. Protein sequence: CASSLGQHTTNEKLFF.

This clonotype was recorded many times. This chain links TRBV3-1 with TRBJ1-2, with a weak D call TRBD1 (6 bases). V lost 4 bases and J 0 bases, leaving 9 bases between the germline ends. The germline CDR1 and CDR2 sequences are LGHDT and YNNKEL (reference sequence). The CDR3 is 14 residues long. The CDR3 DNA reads TGTGCCAGCAGCCCCAGGGGAGCTAACTATGGCTACACCTTC. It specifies CASSPRGANYGYTF.

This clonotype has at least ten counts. CDR3 protein: CASSTGLAGAKADTQYF. CDR3 nucleotides: TGTGCCAGCAGCACCGGACTAGCGGGAGCCAAGGCAGATACGCAGTATTTT. The chain recombines TRBV11-2 with TRBJ2-3; the match to TRBD2 covers 13 bases. Per germline, CDR1 SGHAT and CDR2 FQNNGV. Trimming took 5 bases from V and 4 from J; bases not matched to a gene: 9. This CDR3 has 17 residues.

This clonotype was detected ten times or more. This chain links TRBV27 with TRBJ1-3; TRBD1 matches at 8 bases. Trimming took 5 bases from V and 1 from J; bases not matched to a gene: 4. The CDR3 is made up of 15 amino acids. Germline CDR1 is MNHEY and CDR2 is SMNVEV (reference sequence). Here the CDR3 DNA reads TGTGCCAGCAGTCTGAGACAGGGGTCTGGAAACACCATATATTTT. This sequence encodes CASSLRQGSGNTIYF.

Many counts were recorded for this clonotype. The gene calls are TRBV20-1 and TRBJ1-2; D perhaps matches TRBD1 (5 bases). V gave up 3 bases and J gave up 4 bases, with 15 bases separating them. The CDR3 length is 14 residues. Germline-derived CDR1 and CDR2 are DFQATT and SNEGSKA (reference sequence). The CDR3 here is CSASPSGAAYGYTF. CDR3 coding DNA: TGCAGTGCTAGCCCCTCCGGGGCCGCCTATGGCTACACCTTC.

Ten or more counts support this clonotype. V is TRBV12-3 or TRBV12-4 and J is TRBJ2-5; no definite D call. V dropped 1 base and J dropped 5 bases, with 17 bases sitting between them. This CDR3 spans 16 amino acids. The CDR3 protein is CASSLEGSVQAETQYF. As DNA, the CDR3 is TGTGCCAGCAGTTTAGAAGGTTCCGTGCAGGCGGAGACCCAGTACTTC.

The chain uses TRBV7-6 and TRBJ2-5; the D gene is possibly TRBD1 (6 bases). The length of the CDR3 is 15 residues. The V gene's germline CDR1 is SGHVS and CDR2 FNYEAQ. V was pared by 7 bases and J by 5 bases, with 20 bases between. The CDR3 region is CASTYGTGGAETQYF. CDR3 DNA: TGTGCCAGCACCTATGGAACTGGGGGCGCGGAGACCCAGTACTTC.

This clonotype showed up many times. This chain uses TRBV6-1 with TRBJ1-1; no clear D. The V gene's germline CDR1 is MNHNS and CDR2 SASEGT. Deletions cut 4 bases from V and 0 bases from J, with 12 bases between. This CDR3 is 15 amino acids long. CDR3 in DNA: TGTGCCAGCAGTGTAGGATTGGGCATGAACACTGAAGCTTTCTTT. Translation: CASSVGLGMNTEAFF.

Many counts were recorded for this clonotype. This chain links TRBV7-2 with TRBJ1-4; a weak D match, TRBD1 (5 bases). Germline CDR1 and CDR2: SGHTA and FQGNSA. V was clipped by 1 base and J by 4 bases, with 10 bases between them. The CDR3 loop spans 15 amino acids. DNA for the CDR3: TGTGCCAGCAGCTTAGAACCAGGGTTTAATGAAAAACTGTTTTTT. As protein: CASSLEPGFNEKLFF. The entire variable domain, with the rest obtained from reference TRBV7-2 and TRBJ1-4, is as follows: GAGVSQSPSNKVTEKGKDVELRCDPISGHTALYWYRQSLGQGLEFLIYFQGNSAPDKSGLPSDRFSAERTGGSVSTLTIQRTQQEDSAVYLCASSLEPGFNEKLFFGSGTQLSVL.

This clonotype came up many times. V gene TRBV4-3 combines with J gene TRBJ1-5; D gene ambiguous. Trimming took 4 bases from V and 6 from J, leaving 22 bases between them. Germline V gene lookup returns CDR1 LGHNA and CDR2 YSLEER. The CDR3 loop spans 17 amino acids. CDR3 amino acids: CASSPSAGQQFAQPQHF. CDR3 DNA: TGCGCCAGCAGCCCGAGCGCGGGTCAACAGTTCGCTCAGCCCCAGCATTTT.